The rows below give T cell receptor beta chains drawn from one sample of a study of CD8+CD57+ T cells in acquired aplastic anemia. TCRdb processed the reads anew with MiXCR; each CDR3 protein has one entry. This table holds 400,000 to 600,000 distinct CDR3 sequences, around 32% found once. Sequenced: sorted CD4+, CD8+, or CD8+CD57+ T cells (not recorded which) from PBMCs. The receptors derive from a human donor with aplastic anemia. Both conserved end residues are part of each CDR3. Each record gives: J gene, D gene, clone size, V gene, CDR3 DNA, CDR3 protein. D genes are given only for firm matches. For some rows the clone size is stated as once, few or many, or as a class when expanded; others skip it.

TRBJ2-7 TRBD2 many TRBV11-1 TGTGCCAGCAGCTTAGGTCGTGGGACTAGCGGTACCTACGAGCAGTACTTC CASSLGRGTSGTYEQYF
TRBJ1-5 TRBD1 - TRBV6-2/TRBV6-3 TGTGCCAGCAGTTACCAGAGGACAGGGAGGGTTCAAGCGGGTCAGCCCCAGCATTTT CASSYQRTGRVQAGQPQHF
TRBJ2-1 - many TRBV10-1 TGCGCCAGCAGTCCCGTCGGTCGAAATGAGCAGTTCTTC CASSPVGRNEQFF
TRBJ2-5 - many TRBV2 TGTGCCAGCAGTGGCCGGTTGGGGGAGACCCAGTACTTC CASSGRLGETQYF
TRBJ2-7 - - TRBV11-2 TGTGCCAGCAGCTTGACAGCCTTCTACGAGCAGTACTTC CASSLTAFYEQYF
TRBJ2-1 TRBD2 once TRBV4-1 TGCGCCAGCGCCTGGGCGGGGGACAATGAGCAGTTCTTC CASAWAGDNEQFF
TRBJ2-7 - - TRBV3-1 TGTGCCAGCAGCCAAGGTGAGTCCGAGCAGTACTTC CASSQGESEQYF
TRBJ2-7 TRBD1 - TRBV12-3/TRBV12-4 TGTGCCAGCAGTTTTGCCGGGACAGGGGGCGACGAGCAGTACTTC CASSFAGTGGDEQYF
TRBJ1-6 TRBD1 many TRBV25-1 TGTGCCAGCAGTGAATGGACAGGGGGGGGTAATTCACCCCTCCACTTT CASSEWTGGGNSPLHF
TRBJ2-1 TRBD1 - TRBV9 TGTGCCAGCAGCGTAGGGGGGACAGGGGATGGCAATGAGCAGTTCTTC CASSVGGTGDGNEQFF
TRBJ1-2 TRBD1 many TRBV7-9 TGTGCCAGCAGTTGGACAGGGCGCGGCTACACCTTC CASSWTGRGYTF
TRBJ1-5 - - TRBV6-1 TGTGCCAGCAGTGATAGACGGTGGGATAGCAATCAGCCCCAGCATTTT CASSDRRWDSNQPQHF
TRBJ1-5 - few TRBV6-5 TGTGCCAGCAGTTACAGGATGAGCAATCAGCCCCAGCATTTT CASSYRMSNQPQHF
TRBJ2-3 - once TRBV20-1 TGCAGTGCTAGAGTATCTTCGGGCACAGATACGCAGTATTTT CSARVSSGTDTQYF
TRBJ2-7 - - TRBV11-1 TGTGCCAGCAGCTTAGAAAGAGTTAGAAACCCCTACGAGCAGTACTTC CASSLERVRNPYEQYF
TRBJ2-7 TRBD1 many TRBV9 TGTGCCAAGAAGACAGGGTCACCTTACGAGCAGTACTTC CAKKTGSPYEQYF
TRBJ2-5 - once TRBV10-2 TGCGCCAGCAGTATGTCAGGGGGGATCCAGTACTTC CASSMSGGIQYF
TRBJ1-2 - few TRBV5-5 TGTGCCAGCAGCTTGGGAGTGGTTCTCTATGGCTACACCTTC CASSLGVVLYGYTF
TRBJ1-1 TRBD1 few TRBV20-1 TGCAGTGCTAGAGACGTACAGGGGGCGATCGGTGAAGCTTTCTTT CSARDVQGAIGEAFF
TRBJ2-2 TRBD2 - TRBV20-1 TGCAGTGCTAGAGCCCAACTGGCGGGGAGGGACGGGGAGCTGTTTTTT CSARAQLAGRDGELFF
TRBJ2-7 - many TRBV20-1 TGCAGTGCTAGGCCCAGGGTAGTAGGCGAGCAGTACTTC CSARPRVVGEQYF
TRBJ2-1 - - TRBV2 TGTGCCAGCAGTTACTCGAGAGGGAACAATGAGCAGTTCTTC CASSYSRGNNEQFF
TRBJ1-1 TRBD1 many TRBV2 TGTGCCAGCAGGGACAGGACCCGGAACACTGAAGCTTTCTTT CASRDRTRNTEAFF
TRBJ2-4 - - TRBV5-4 TGTGCCAGCAGCTTGGAAAGAGGGCACATTCAGTACTTC CASSLERGHIQYF
TRBJ2-5 - - TRBV7-2 TGTGCCAGCAGCCTAGTGTCCAGGAGGGAGGAGACCCAGTACTTC CASSLVSRREETQYF
TRBJ2-6 - few TRBV6-1 TGTGCCGCCAAGGCCGGGGCCAACGTCCTGACTTTC CAAKAGANVLTF
TRBJ2-1 TRBD1 few TRBV2 TGTGCCAGCAGTTCCCGGGACAGAATCAATGAGCAGTTCTTC CASSSRDRINEQFF
TRBJ1-1 - many TRBV24-1 TGTGCCACCAGTAGGAAAGGGGACACTGAAGCTTTCTTT CATSRKGDTEAFF
TRBJ2-1 - - TRBV14 TGTGCCAGCAGCCTTGGGACCCTAACACGAAACAATGAGCAGTTCTTC CASSLGTLTRNNEQFF
TRBJ1-3 - - TRBV16 TGTGCCAGCAGCCAAAAGGTCCGGGAATTCTCTGGAAACACCATATATTTT CASSQKVREFSGNTIYF
TRBJ1-5 - once TRBV7-3 TGTGCCAGCAGCTTAAGCGCAGGGAGTTTCAATCAGCCCCAGCATTTT CASSLSAGSFNQPQHF
TRBJ2-1 - - TRBV7-4 TGTGCCAGTACCCGGACTTCCAATGAGCAGTTCTTC CASTRTSNEQFF
TRBJ1-1 TRBD1 - TRBV20-1 TGCAGTGCTAACAACGACAGGGGTGGGGACCTGAACACTGAAGCTTTCTTT CSANNDRGGDLNTEAFF
TRBJ2-7 TRBD2 - TRBV19 TGTGCCAGTAGTGCCGGACTAGCGAGCATAAGCTCCTACGAGCAGTACTTC CASSAGLASISSYEQYF
TRBJ1-6 TRBD1 - TRBV2 TGTGCCATCAGTAGTGCGTTGAGTCAGGGGGATTCACCCCTCCACTTT CAISSALSQGDSPLHF
TRBJ2-7 - many TRBV20-1 TGCAGTGCTCAACCCCCCGGCAGGGACGAGCAGTACTTC CSAQPPGRDEQYF
TRBJ2-7 TRBD2 many TRBV7-2 TGTGCCAGCAGCGTTAGCGGGAGGGCCTACGAGCAGTACTTC CASSVSGRAYEQYF
TRBJ2-3 - few TRBV20-1 TGCAGTGCTAGAGTTGGCCTAGAGCTATCAACAGATACGCAGTATTTT CSARVGLELSTDTQYF
TRBJ2-7 TRBD1 - TRBV9 TGTGCCAGCAGCGTGTCAACCGGGACAGGGGGCGGGGATACGCACGAGCAGTACTTC CASSVSTGTGGGDTHEQYF
TRBJ1-1 - once TRBV2 TGTGCCAGCAGTGGGGCGGAGAACACTGAAGCTTTCTTT CASSGAENTEAFF
TRBJ2-2 - many TRBV10-3 TGTGGCATCCGAGCCGGGGGTAGCACCGGGGAGCTGTTTTTT CGIRAGGSTGELFF